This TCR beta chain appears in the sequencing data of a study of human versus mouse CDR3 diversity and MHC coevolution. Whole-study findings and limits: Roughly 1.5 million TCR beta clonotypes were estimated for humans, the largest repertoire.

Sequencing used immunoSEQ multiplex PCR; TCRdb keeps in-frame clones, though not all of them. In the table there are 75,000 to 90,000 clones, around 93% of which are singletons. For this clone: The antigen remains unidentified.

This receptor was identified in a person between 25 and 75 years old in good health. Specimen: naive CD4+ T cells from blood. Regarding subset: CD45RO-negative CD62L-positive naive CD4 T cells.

The CDR3: CASSVAGANYEQYF. The CDR3 DNA sequence: TGTGCCAGCAGCGTAGCGGGAGCAAACTACGAGCAGTACTTC. The chain has TRBV9 and TRBJ2-7, with D perhaps TRBD2 (6 bases). This CDR3 contains 14 residues. CDR1 and CDR2 (germline): SGDLS, YYNGEE. V was trimmed by 0 bases and J by 3 bases, leaving 10 bases between them. The variable domain in full, with the rest retrieved from reference TRBV9 and TRBJ2-7, is DSGVTQTPKHLITATGQRVTLRCSPRSGDLSVYWYQQSLDQGLQFLIQYYNGEERAKGNILERFSAQQFPDLHSELNLSSLELGDSALYFCASSVAGANYEQYFGPGTRLTVT.